This TCR beta chain was captured by sequencing in a study of T cell responses to AZD1222 COVID-19 vaccine. The wider study: Timing groups of about 4 and about 12 weeks for second doses were pooled. General observations from the study: Reportedly, close to half of spike-specific TCRs are directed against unmutated variant regions.

Concerning this clone: What it binds is not known.

The CDR3 length is 17 residues. Per the germline V gene, CDR1 is SGHTA and CDR2 is FQGNSA. The V gene end was trimmed by 0 bases and the J gene end by 8 bases; junction bases not matched to a gene: 12. TCRdb's table, derived via immunoSEQ multiplex PCR, lists solely in-frame clones and lacks some. This table holds 130,000 or so clones, 86% found once. The TCR was taken from an adult in good health. The V and J genes are TRBV7-2 and TRBJ2-1; the match to TRBD2 covers 8 bases. Source: peripheral blood, taken on day 0 of AZD1222 vaccination. CDR3 sequence reads: CASSLAAGTRREHEQFF. In DNA form, the CDR3 reads TGTGCCAGCAGCTTAGCGGCCGGGACTAGGAGGGAACATGAGCAGTTCTTC.